One and the same sample provided the 18 T cell receptor beta chains below, sequenced in a study of blood T cells in healthy people across ages. Using a J-beta primer mix together with a sample-barcoded 5' primer, a second PCR was run for roughly 6 to 11 cycles. MiXCR was run by TCRdb on the 5' RACE reads, yielding one entry per CDR3 protein. This sample yields hundreds of thousands of distinct CDR3 sequences, of which roughly 32% are seen a single time; 15% belongs to the top ten. The sequenced sample was blood. The receptors stem from an elderly woman in good health.

This clonotype was seen ten or more times. J is TRBJ2-3 and V is TRBV28, with 7 nucleotides matching TRBD2. J gave up 5 bases and V 5 bases, and 10 bases lay outside the gene matches. The CDR3 is 15 amino acids. CDR1 is MDHEN, CDR2 SYDVKM, per germline. In DNA, the CDR3 is TGTGCCAGCAGTCCAAACCAGCGGGGAAGAGATACGCAGTATTTT. It yields the protein CASSPNQRGRDTQYF.

This clonotype was found many times. This sequence joins TRBV9 and TRBJ2-3; D gene ambiguous. This CDR3 has 16 residues. Trimming shortened V by 0 bases and J by 2 bases, and 13 bases separated the two germline ends. Germline-derived CDR1 and CDR2 are SGDLS and YYNGEE. DNA of the CDR3: TGTGCCAGCAGCGTAGCTCTGGCAGACCTCACAGATACGCAGTATTTT. Translated, it gives CASSVALADLTDTQYF. The full variable domain, its missing parts supplied by reference TRBV9 and TRBJ2-3, is DSGVTQTPKHLITATGQRVTLRCSPRSGDLSVYWYQQSLDQGLQFLIQYYNGEERAKGNILERFSAQQFPDLHSELNLSSLELGDSALYFCASSVALADLTDTQYFGPGTRLTVL.

This chain joins TRBV7-3 and TRBJ2-3; D unclear. The CDR3 covers 15 residues. Germline V gene data show CDR1 as SGHTA and CDR2 as FQGTGA. Between the trimmed V and J ends, which lost 5 bases and 4 bases, there was a span of 16 bases. CDR3 sequence: CASSLSAGRADTQYF. The CDR3 region has the DNA TGTGCCAGCAGCCTTTCGGCAGGAAGGGCAGATACGCAGTATTTT.

Ten or more counts support this clonotype. This chain links TRBV6-2 or TRBV6-3 with TRBJ2-3; D is possibly TRBD2 (5 bases). CDR3 length equals 16 residues. Deletions cut 2 bases from V and 3 bases from J, with 15 bases between. Germline V CDR1 and CDR2: MNHEY, SVGEGT. CDR3 sequence reads: CASSYGEAVATDTQYF. CDR3 nucleotides: TGTGCCAGCAGTTACGGGGAAGCGGTCGCAACAGATACGCAGTATTTT.

Note on this clonotype: This clone may be a read error of a much larger clone one base away. V is TRBV6-1 and J is TRBJ2-5; D might be TRBD2 (6 bases). The length of the CDR3 is 11 residues. Germline V CDR1 and CDR2: MNHNS, SASEGT. The CDR3: CASGTQETRYF. The CDR3 bases are TGTGCCAGTGGGACTCAAGAGACCCGGTACTTC.

J is TRBJ2-7 and V is TRBV6-5; 10 bases match TRBD2. The CDR3 spans 14 residues. V shed 6 bases, J shed 0 bases, and the junction held 2 bases outside the gene matches. The germline V gene has CDR1 MNHEY and CDR2 SVGAGI. The DNA for the CDR3 is TGTGCCAGCAGGGCTAGCGGGAGCTCCTACGAGCAGTACTTC. Its protein is CASRASGSSYEQYF.

The chain uses TRBV20-1 and TRBJ1-2; 7 positions match TRBD1. CDR1 is DFQATT and CDR2 is SNEGSKA in the germline V gene (reference sequence). The CDR3 totals 16 residues. The V and J ends lost 5 bases and 8 bases, in that order; junction bases with no gene match: 20. DNA of the CDR3: TGCAGTGCTGTTCGACAGGGTGTTGGCTATTCGGGAGGCTACACCTTC. Protein sequence: CSAVRQGVGYSGGYTF.

This clonotype came up many times. V and J are TRBV19 and TRBJ2-7, with 9 positions matching TRBD1. The CDR3 spans 14 residues. V lost 3 bases, J lost 2 bases, and 2 bases stayed unmatched. In germline, CDR1 is LNHDA, CDR2 SQIVND (reference sequence). In DNA, the CDR3 is TGTGCCAGTAGTATGGGGACAGGGACCTACGAGCAGTACTTC. It encodes CASSMGTGTYEQYF.

As concerns this clonotype: A much larger clonotype is one base distant, so this may be a read error. The rearrangement uses TRBV10-3 and TRBJ2-1; D remains unclear. The DNA end lines up better with TRBJ2-7; the J call may be wrong. CDR3 length equals 13 residues. The germline V gene encodes CDR1 ENHRY and CDR2 SYGVKD. The CDR3 is CAISVQPHNEQYF. The CDR3 coding sequence is TGTGCCATCAGTGTACAGCCCCACAATGAGCAGTACTTC.

The V and J genes are TRBV6-2 or TRBV6-3 and TRBJ2-1; 7 bases are a match to TRBD2. Germline CDR1 MNHEY, CDR2 SVGEGT. The CDR3 sequence is 16 residues long. Unmatched junction bases numbered 12, after V lost 5 bases and J lost 5 bases. For the CDR3, the DNA is TGTGCCAGCAGTCATAATTCGGGGGGAGGCCACAATGAGCAGTTCTTC. It encodes CASSHNSGGGHNEQFF.

Only a few counts were recorded for this clonotype. A read error may be the cause here, since a much bigger clone is one base away. V gene TRBV27 combines with J gene TRBJ1-6; the D is unclear. CDR3 length: 13 amino acids. Germline CDR1 and CDR2: MNHEY and SMNVEV (reference sequence). CDR3 in DNA: TGTGCCAGCAGTTTAGGGGTAAATTCACCCCCCCACTTT. Its protein product is CASSLGVNSPPHF.

Concerning this clonotype: It may be a read error: a sequence one base away is much more abundant. This chain's CDR3 is CASSPTGLSYNEQYF. The DNA of the CDR3 is TGTGCCAGCAGCCCTACAGGGCTGTCCTACAATGAGCAGTACTTC. The V and J genes are TRBV9 and TRBJ2-1; possibly TRBD1 for D (6 bases). The DNA end lines up better with TRBJ2-7; the J call may be wrong. The CDR3 runs 15 residues. Germline CDR1 SGDLS, CDR2 YYNGEE.

The genes are TRBV29-1 and TRBJ2-3; tentatively, D is TRBD2 (5 bases). In germline, CDR1 is SQVTM, CDR2 ANQGSEA. V shed 2 bases and J shed 5 bases, with 8 bases lying between them. The CDR3 spans 12 residues. The CDR3 nucleotides read TGCAGCGTTGAACAGGAGGAAGATACGCAGTATTTT. This translates into CSVEQEEDTQYF.

As to this clonotype: This may be a read error, as it is one base from a much larger clone. V and J are TRBV20-1 and TRBJ2-3, with D perhaps matching TRBD1 (6 bases). From germline, CDR1 is DFQATT and CDR2 SNEGSKA (reference sequence). The CDR3 runs 13 residues. CDR3 residues: CSAPQGITGTQYF. The CDR3 DNA reads as TGCAGTGCTCCACAGGGTATAACAGGTACGCAGTATTTT.

As concerns this clonotype: This may come from a read error, since a much larger clone is one base off. The V gene is TRBV29-1, the J gene TRBJ2-1, with 10 nucleotides matching TRBD1. Germline V gene data show CDR1 as SQVTM and CDR2 as ANQGSEA. This CDR3 is built from 15 residues. V shed 7 bases and J 2 bases; nucleotides not matched to a gene: 8. CDR3 nucleotides: TGCAGCGCGCTCGCCGGGACAGGGGCCTACAATGAGCAGTTCTTC. This translates into CSALAGTGAYNEQFF.

The chain is built from TRBV29-1 and TRBJ2-3, with TRBD1 matching 10 bases. Unmatched junction bases numbered 8, after V lost 3 bases and J lost 5 bases. Germline V gives CDR1 SQVTM, CDR2 ANQGSEA. The CDR3 has 15 residues. This CDR3 is CSVDPRQGARDTQYF. In nucleotides, the CDR3 is TGCAGCGTTGACCCCCGACAGGGGGCTAGAGATACGCAGTATTTT.

This clonotype has just a few counts. This chain joins TRBV14 and TRBJ2-5; D remains unclear. The V and J ends lost 7 bases and 5 bases respectively, with 20 bases between them. The CDR3 is made up of 15 amino acids. Germline CDR1 is SGHDN and CDR2 is FVKESK. CDR3 residues: CASTPFSAGRETQYF. The CDR3 coding sequence is TGTGCCAGCACCCCGTTCTCGGCAGGAAGGGAGACCCAGTACTTC.

A remark on this clonotype: It may be a read error: a sequence one base away is much more abundant. The rearrangement links TRBV24-1 to TRBJ2-5; possible D gene TRBD2, 5 bases. The CDR3 has 12 amino acids. CDR1 KGHDR and CDR2 SFDVKD come from the germline V gene. The V end lost 1 base, the J end lost 13 bases, and 12 bases lay between the germline ends. The DNA of the CDR3 is TGTGCCACCAGTGATTTTGGACTCTCCGTGTACTTC. Amino acid sequence: CATSDFGLSVYF.